These 24 T cell receptor beta chains were all obtained from the same sample, sequenced in a study of cytomegalovirus exposure and HLA in healthy donors. The PCR had 60 Vbeta and 13 Jbeta primers. Data came from immunoSEQ multiplex PCR; TCRdb stores just in-frame clones and leaves some out. The sample has about 140,000 clones; more than 60% are singletons. The sample comprised PBMCs. The receptors were sampled from a male donor in good health and CMV-seronegative.

The chain recombines TRBV28 with TRBJ2-2; weak D call: TRBD1 (7 bases). Germline values: CDR1 MDHEN, CDR2 SYDVKM. V lost 6 bases and J 4 bases, leaving 15 bases between the germline ends. This CDR3 contains 15 residues. The CDR3 loop is CASSPGGSSTGELFF. The CDR3 bases are TGTGCCAGCAGCCCAGGGGGGAGTAGCACCGGGGAGCTGTTTTTT.

V and J are TRBV5-4 and TRBJ1-1, with TRBD1 matching 8 bases. Looked up from germline, CDR1 is SGHNT and CDR2 is YYREEE (reference sequence). The V and J ends lost 6 bases and 5 bases, in that order; junction bases with no gene match: 9. The length of the CDR3 is 14 residues. The CDR3, as DNA: TGTGCCAGCACCGCCGGACAGGGAAGGACTGAAGCTTTCTTT. Encoded protein: CASTAGQGRTEAFF. Together with reference TRBV5-4 and TRBJ1-1, the CDR3 gives the full variable domain: ETGVTQSPTHLIKTRGQQVTLRCSSQSGHNTVSWYQQALGQGPQFIFQYYREEENGRGNFPPRFSGLQFPNYSSELNVNALELDDSALYLCASTAGQGRTEAFFGQGTRLTVV.

This clone was counted a few times. This chain uses TRBV5-1 with TRBJ2-6; 11 positions agree with TRBD2. The germline V gene has CDR1 SGHRS and CDR2 YFSETQ. This CDR3 comprises 22 residues. J gave up 0 bases and V 1 base, and 15 bases lay outside the gene matches. The CDR3 DNA follows: TGCGCCAGCAGCTTGATGAGACTAGCGGGGACTTATTTACTCTCTGGGGCCAACGTCCTGACTTTC. Amino acids: CASSLMRLAGTYLLSGANVLTF.

The chain joins TRBV19 to TRBJ1-1, with D possibly matching TRBD1 (5 bases). V was trimmed by 3 bases and J by 1 base, leaving 12 bases between them. Germline lookup yields CDR1 LNHDA and CDR2 SQIVND (reference sequence). The CDR3 covers 15 residues. CDR3 loop: CASSMVYRSNTEAFF. CDR3 coding DNA: TGTGCCAGTAGTATGGTTTACAGGTCGAACACTGAAGCTTTCTTT.

This clone was recorded only once. The chain has TRBV10-3 and TRBJ1-6, with D uncertain. Trimming removed 11 bases from V and 5 bases from J, with 22 bases in between. From germline, CDR1 is ENHRY and CDR2 SYGVKD. The CDR3 length is 16 residues. DNA for the CDR3: TGTGCCGCCTCGAACCGGGCGCGGAGGGATAATTCACCCCTCCACTTT. Its protein is CAASNRARRDNSPLHF.

V and J are TRBV12-5 and TRBJ2-2; 7 nucleotides match TRBD1. The CDR3 spans 19 residues. Germline CDR1 and CDR2: LGHNT and FRNRAP. J gave up 4 bases and V 3 bases, and 17 bases lay outside the gene matches. The CDR3 DNA reads as TGTGCTAGTGGTTTTAGCTTAGGGGGCCGTCTAGTCGCCACCGGGGAGCTGTTTTTT. Protein: CASGFSLGGRLVATGELFF.

This sequence joins TRBV7-3 and TRBJ1-4; D ambiguous. Between the trimmed V and J ends, which lost 2 bases and 5 bases, there was a span of 3 bases. Germline CDR1 SGHTA, CDR2 FQGTGA. This CDR3 comprises 12 residues. Here the CDR3 reads CASSLPNEKLFF. The CDR3 DNA follows: TGTGCCAGCAGCTTACCAAATGAAAAACTGTTTTTT.

V is TRBV30 and J is TRBJ1-2, with unresolved D. Trimming took 3 bases from V and 8 from J, leaving 13 bases between them. Per germline, CDR1 GTSNPN and CDR2 SVGIG (reference sequence). The CDR3 has 12 residues. The CDR3 coding sequence is TGTGCCTGGAGCCTACTCCCTGCCGGCTACACCTTC. Amino acids: CAWSLLPAGYTF. Combining the CDR3 with reference TRBV30 and TRBJ1-2 gives the whole variable domain SQTIHQWPATLVQPVGSPLSLECTVEGTSNPNLYWYRQAAGRGLQLLFYSVGIGQISSEVPQNLSASRPQDRQFILSSKKLLLSDSGFYLCAWSLLPAGYTFGSGTRLTVV.

J is TRBJ2-1 and V is TRBV6-5, with D possibly TRBD2 on 6 matching bases. The germline V gene has CDR1 MNHEY and CDR2 SVGAGI. The CDR3 sequence is 12 residues long. V shed 6 bases and J shed 9 bases, with 12 bases lying between them. CDR3 loop: CASRSQGGEQFF. CDR3 DNA sequence: TGTGCCAGCAGGTCCCAGGGAGGTGAGCAGTTCTTC.

The chain couples TRBV6-5 to TRBJ1-1; D call uncertain. The CDR3 extends over 16 amino acids. In germline, CDR1 is MNHEY, CDR2 SVGAGI. V lost 1 base, J lost 3 bases, and 15 bases lay in between. The CDR3 sequence: CASSYFPVSGDTEAFF. Here the CDR3 DNA reads TGTGCCAGCAGTTACTTTCCCGTCAGCGGGGACACTGAAGCTTTCTTT.

The chain couples TRBV29-1 to TRBJ2-2; 11 nucleotides agree with TRBD2. V lost 4 bases, J lost 5 bases, and 0 bases stayed unmatched. The length of the CDR3 is 13 residues. CDR1 SQVTM and CDR2 ANQGSEA come from the germline V gene. The CDR3 nucleotides are TGCAGCGTTGTAGCGGGGGGGACCGGGGAGCTGTTTTTT. Translating gives CSVVAGGTGELFF.

V is TRBV15 and J is TRBJ1-3; D possibly corresponds to TRBD1 (6 bases). In germline, CDR1 is LNHNV, CDR2 YYDKDF (reference sequence). Trimming took off 0 bases at V and 0 bases at J, with 12 bases between the two ends. This CDR3 contains 17 residues. CDR3 nucleotides: TGTGCCACCAGCAGAGATATGAACAGGGCCTCTGGAAACACCATATATTTT. Translating gives CATSRDMNRASGNTIYF.

V usage is TRBV9 and J usage is TRBJ2-5; weak D call: TRBD1 (6 bases). Germline CDR1 and CDR2: SGDLS and YYNGEE. CDR3 size: 16 residues. V lost 0 bases, J lost 1 base, and 13 bases lay in between. The CDR3 DNA reads TGTGCCAGCAGCGTAGCTCAGGGACAAGGCCAAGAGACCCAGTACTTC. It yields the protein CASSVAQGQGQETQYF.

This chain connects TRBV4-1 to TRBJ2-1; TRBD2 matches 10 bases. CDR1 and CDR2 (germline): MGHRA, YSYEKL. V trimming: 0 bases; J trimming: 5 bases; junction bases outside the gene matches: 13. The CDR3 sequence is 19 residues long. The chain's CDR3 is CASSQDDGASSGGNNEQFF. The CDR3 DNA reads TGCGCCAGCAGCCAAGACGACGGCGCCTCTAGCGGGGGCAACAATGAGCAGTTCTTC.

The chain couples TRBV5-1 to TRBJ2-3; TRBD2 is a possible D gene (6 bases). V was clipped by 4 bases and J by 1 base, with 13 bases between them. The CDR3 extends over 15 amino acids. Germline V CDR1 and CDR2: SGHRS, YFSETQ. The CDR3 nucleotides are TGCGCCAGCAGCCTAGGAGGGCCGCGCACAGATACGCAGTATTTT. Translation: CASSLGGPRTDTQYF.

This clone showed up just once. The chain carries TRBV7-2 and TRBJ1-2; tentative D call: TRBD1 (6 bases). CDR3 length: 15 residues. CDR1 is SGHTA, CDR2 FQGNSA, per germline. V gave up 1 base and J gave up 5 bases, with 14 bases separating them. The CDR3 protein is CASSLDFTGKYGYTF. The CDR3 DNA is TGTGCCAGCAGCTTAGATTTCACAGGGAAGTATGGCTACACCTTC.

Of note for this clone: The junction differs from germline at one of its ends, possibly a read error. The rearrangement joins TRBV5-6 to TRBJ1-2; tentatively, D is TRBD1 (6 bases). The CDR3 has 11 amino acids. Germline V gene sequence: CDR1 SGHDT, CDR2 YYEEEE. CDR3 bases: TGTGCCAGCAGCTTTTCCTCGGACAGTTTCTTC. This codes for CASSFSSDSFF.

This clone was seen just once. This rearrangement joins TRBV29-1 to TRBJ2-7; TRBD1 matches at 7 bases. Germline V lookup: CDR1 SQVTM, CDR2 ANQGSEA. This CDR3 has 12 residues. V lost 6 bases, J lost 0 bases, and 2 bases stayed unmatched. The CDR3, as DNA: TGCAGCGTGTGGACAGGCTCCTACGAGCAGTACTTC. Translated, it gives CSVWTGSYEQYF.

This rearrangement joins TRBV7-3 to TRBJ2-5, with TRBD2 matching 7 bases. Germline CDR1 is SGHTA and CDR2 is FQGTGA. The CDR3 consists of 15 residues. J lost 1 base, V lost 5 bases, and 7 bases had no gene match. The CDR3 DNA reads as TGTGCCAGCAGCCCCTCCGGGGGGATCCAAGAGACCCAGTACTTC. Translation: CASSPSGGIQETQYF.

Notes on this clone: Compared with germline, one end of the junction differs, possibly owing to a read error. The chain links TRBV7-9 to TRBJ2-7; 9 bases align to TRBD1. The CDR3 has 15 residues. Looked up from germline, CDR1 is SEHNR and CDR2 is FQNEAQ (reference sequence). The CDR3 nucleotides are TGTCCCAGCAGTTCAGGGACAGGGACGGACTACGAGCAGTACTTC. This codes for CPSSSGTGTDYEQYF.

This chain links TRBV4-1 with TRBJ2-7, with D tentatively TRBD2 (5 bases). CDR1 and CDR2 (germline): MGHRA, YSYEKL. The CDR3 totals 16 residues. Trimming took 2 bases from V and 3 from J, leaving 17 bases between them. In nucleotides, the CDR3 is TGCGCCAGCAGCCAAACTGCGCGGTTCGGGGTCTACGAGCAGTACTTC. Encoded protein: CASSQTARFGVYEQYF.

V usage is TRBV27 and J usage is TRBJ1-5; D unresolved. Germline V gene data show CDR1 as MNHEY and CDR2 as SMNVEV (reference sequence). Trimming removed 2 bases at V and 0 bases at J, with 8 bases between. The CDR3 totals 15 residues. The CDR3 spells CASSLIRSSNQPQHF. CDR3 bases: TGTGCCAGCAGTTTAATACGGAGTAGCAATCAGCCCCAGCATTTT.

The genes are TRBV5-1 and TRBJ2-3, with TRBD2 matching over 10 bases. The germline CDR1 and CDR2 sequences are SGHRS and YFSETQ. V was pared by 2 bases and J by 0 bases, with 3 bases of the junction left unmatched. The CDR3 runs to 16 residues. CDR3 DNA: TGCGCCAGCAGCTTAGGGACTAGCGTTAGCACAGATACGCAGTATTTT. Translated, it gives CASSLGTSVSTDTQYF.

This chain's CDR3 is CASSQDKGRGYTF. The CDR3 coding sequence is TGTGCCAGCAGCCAAGATAAAGGGAGGGGCTACACCTTC. The V gene is TRBV4-2, the J gene TRBJ1-2, with D unresolved. CDR3 length: 13 residues. V lost 0 bases and J 8 bases, leaving 10 bases between the germline ends. CDR1 and CDR2 (germline): LGHNA, YNFKEQ.